This entry lists 32 T cell receptor beta chains sequenced from one sample in a study of CD8 T cells in ankylosing spondylitis. Study results and caveats: Apparently characteristic of ankylosing spondylitis blood was a TCR beta motif (about 8 highly homologous variants).

These receptors' antigens are unknown. TCRdb analysed the 5' RACE reads with MiXCR anew, one entry per CDR3 protein. The sample gives approximately 140,000 distinct CDR3 sequences, 15% to 20% of which show up once; approximately 30% is in the top ten. The source material was blood, either unsorted or a sorted T cell fraction (not recorded which). The source is a male donor with ankylosing spondylitis.

This clonotype appeared a few times. The chain carries TRBV29-1 and TRBJ1-5, with D unresolved. CDR3 size: 12 residues. Germline CDR1 is SQVTM and CDR2 is ANQGSEA. V dropped 4 bases and J dropped 8 bases, with 12 bases sitting between them. CDR3 nucleotides: TGCAGCGTTGCGGTTCCCCCTGAGCCCCAGCATTTT. This codes for CSVAVPPEPQHF.

This clonotype has a handful of counts. The genes are TRBV27 and TRBJ2-5; D may be TRBD2 (5 bases). The CDR3 loop spans 15 amino acids. Germline CDR1 reads MNHEY; CDR2 reads SMNVEV (reference sequence). The V end lost 5 bases, the J end lost 9 bases, and 22 bases lay between the germline ends. CDR3 in amino acids: CASSPPEGRWTAQYF. The CDR3 nucleotides read TGTGCCAGCAGTCCGCCAGAGGGAAGGTGGACGGCCCAGTACTTC.

This rearrangement joins TRBV6-1 to TRBJ2-2, with D perhaps given as TRBD1 or TRBD2 (5 bases each). This CDR3 has 14 residues. Trimming left V 3 bases short and J 6 bases short, with 11 bases between. Germline V lookup: CDR1 MNHNS, CDR2 SASEGT. The CDR3 here is CASSDRDGSGELFF. In DNA form, the CDR3 reads TGTGCCAGCAGTGATAGGGACGGATCCGGGGAGCTGTTTTTT.

This chain uses TRBV6-2 or TRBV6-3 with TRBJ2-7; 7 bases fit TRBD1. Germline CDR1 and CDR2: MNHEY and SVGEGT. Trimming cost V 0 bases and J 2 bases; bases outside gene matches: 7. CDR3 length: 16 amino acids. For the CDR3, the DNA is TGTGCCAGCAGTTACTCGATCAGGGACAGTCCCTACGAGCAGTACTTC. This gives the protein CASSYSIRDSPYEQYF.

The chain joins TRBV28 to TRBJ1-5; 8 nucleotides line up with TRBD1. V trimming: 3 bases; J trimming: 5 bases; junction bases outside the gene matches: 6. There are 15 residues in the CDR3. Looked up from germline, CDR1 is MDHEN and CDR2 is SYDVKM. The CDR3 sequence is CASSFEDRVDQPQHF. The CDR3 DNA sequence: TGTGCCAGCAGTTTCGAGGACAGGGTCGATCAGCCCCAGCATTTT.

CDR3 DNA sequence: TGTGCCAGCAGCTATTCACAGACAGGGTGGATGAACACTGAAGCTTTCTTT. Protein sequence: CASSYSQTGWMNTEAFF. The V call is TRBV7-9, the J call TRBJ1-1; TRBD1 agrees at 7 bases. Germline trimming cut 4 bases from V and 0 bases from J; bases unmatched to any gene: 11. Per the germline V gene, CDR1 is SEHNR and CDR2 is FQNEAQ (reference sequence). CDR3 length: 17 amino acids.

This clonotype came up once. The chain couples TRBV6-1 to TRBJ2-7; D is ambiguous. The CDR3 sequence is 13 residues long. The V and J ends lost 2 bases and 7 bases respectively, with 12 bases between them. The germline V gene encodes CDR1 MNHNS and CDR2 SASEGT. CDR3 bases: TGTGCCAGCAGTGAACACCTGGTGGGTGAGCAGTACTTC. Its translation: CASSEHLVGEQYF.

This clonotype was observed at least ten times. The V gene is TRBV27, the J gene TRBJ2-1; unclear D gene. The CDR3 contains 15 residues. Trimming shortened V by 0 bases and J by 9 bases, and 15 bases separated the two germline ends. CDR1 MNHEY and CDR2 SMNVEV come from the germline V gene (reference sequence). CDR3 region: CASSLSFLGVLEQFF. The CDR3, as DNA: TGTGCCAGCAGTTTATCGTTCCTAGGAGTGCTTGAGCAGTTCTTC.

V is TRBV27 and J is TRBJ2-7; 10 bases match TRBD2. Germline V gene data show CDR1 as MNHEY and CDR2 as SMNVEV (reference sequence). This CDR3 spans 16 amino acids. V was clipped by 4 bases and J by 6 bases; unmatched bases: 12. In DNA form, the CDR3 reads TGTGCCAGCAGTTCACCGTTCGAGCGGGAGGGCCGCGAGCAGTACTTC. As protein: CASSSPFEREGREQYF.

This clonotype came up a few times. This chain connects TRBV12-5 to TRBJ2-1; TRBD1 matches at 11 bases. V lost 4 bases and J lost 6; bases outside the gene matches: 11. The germline V gene has CDR1 LGHNT and CDR2 FRNRAP. CDR3 length equals 17 residues. DNA of the CDR3: TGTGCTAGTGGTTCCTCCGGGACAGGGGGTTTGGGCAATGAGCAGTTCTTC. It codes for CASGSSGTGGLGNEQFF.

This chain connects TRBV27 to TRBJ2-7, with unresolved D. CDR3 length: 13 residues. The V gene lost 2 bases and the J gene lost 6 bases, with 11 bases spanning the gap. CDR1 and CDR2 (germline): MNHEY, SMNVEV (reference sequence). The CDR3 reads CASSLARRFEQYF. CDR3 DNA: TGTGCCAGCAGTTTAGCCCGAAGATTCGAGCAGTACTTC.

This clonotype has a single count. The rearrangement links TRBV12-3 or TRBV12-4 to TRBJ1-5; no reliable D call. Trimming shortened V by 7 bases and J by 1 base, and 20 bases separated the two germline ends. This CDR3 is built from 17 residues. The CDR3: CASTPGGGLGSNQPQHF. DNA of the CDR3: TGTGCCAGCACCCCCGGCGGAGGGCTGGGGAGCAATCAGCCCCAGCATTTT.

This clonotype was detected ten times or more. J is TRBJ2-1 and V is TRBV7-2, with D hard to call. Germline values: CDR1 SGHTA, CDR2 FQGNSA. The V gene lost 2 bases and the J gene lost 6 bases, with 5 bases spanning the gap. The CDR3 contains 12 residues. DNA for the CDR3: TGTGCCAGCAGCTTAAAGGTCAATGAGCAGTTCTTC. Its translation: CASSLKVNEQFF.

This chain joins TRBV12-3 or TRBV12-4 and TRBJ2-1, with no clear D. The CDR3 has 12 amino acids. Trimming took 2 bases from V and 9 from J, leaving 8 bases between them. CDR3 DNA sequence: TGTGCCAGCAGTTTAAGCGTCACTGAGCAGTTCTTC. Protein product: CASSLSVTEQFF.

The chain has TRBV14 and TRBJ2-7, with 8 bases lining up with TRBD2. CDR1 and CDR2 from the germline V gene are SGHDN and FVKESK. The ends lost 4 bases at V and 2 bases at J; junction bases unmatched: 4. This CDR3 contains 14 residues. The CDR3 sequence is CASSPAGVAYEQYF. The CDR3 nucleotides are TGTGCCAGCAGCCCAGCGGGAGTCGCCTACGAGCAGTACTTC.

This clonotype came up many times. The chain recombines TRBV5-1 with TRBJ2-1; D not certain. The germline CDR1 and CDR2 sequences are SGHRS and YFSETQ. The germline V and J ends were trimmed by 0 bases and 0 bases, with 7 bases remaining between them. The CDR3 has 15 amino acids. The CDR3 loop is CASSLDASSYNEQFF. CDR3 sequence (DNA): TGCGCCAGCAGCTTGGACGCTAGCTCCTACAATGAGCAGTTCTTC.

A few counts support this clonotype. This rearrangement joins TRBV5-6 to TRBJ2-7; tentative D call: TRBD1 (5 bases). From germline, CDR1 is SGHDT and CDR2 YYEEEE. The CDR3 contains 13 residues. The V and J ends lost 1 base and 4 bases respectively, with 9 bases between them. The CDR3 DNA reads as TGTGCCAGCAGCTTGCTTAGGGGTTACGAGCAGTACTTC. Translating gives CASSLLRGYEQYF. The full variable domain, with the rest looked up from reference TRBV5-6 and TRBJ2-7, is DAGVTQSPTHLIKTRGQQVTLRCSPKSGHDTVSWYQQALGQGPQFIFQYYEEEERQRGNFPDRFSGHQFPNYSSELNVNALLLGDSALYLCASSLLRGYEQYFGPGTRLTVT.

In this sample, this clonotype turned up a few times. This chain links TRBV29-1 with TRBJ2-7; TRBD2 is a possible D gene (6 bases). Trimming shortened V by 3 bases and J by 2 bases, and 8 bases separated the two germline ends. The CDR3 spans 12 residues. Looked up from germline, CDR1 is SQVTM and CDR2 is ANQGSEA. CDR3 nucleotide sequence: TGCAGCGTTGATGGCGGGGCCTACGAGCAGTACTTC. Protein product: CSVDGGAYEQYF.

As for this clonotype: An end of the junction differs from the germline gene, which may be a read error. The V gene is TRBV7-9, the J gene TRBJ2-1, with D hard to call. Germline V gives CDR1 SEHNR, CDR2 FQNEAQ (reference sequence). The CDR3 loop spans 13 amino acids. The DNA of the CDR3 is TGTGCCAGCAGCTCCGTGCCCTACAGTGAGCAGTTCTTC. As protein: CASSSVPYSEQFF. The variable domain in full, completed from reference TRBV7-9 and TRBJ2-1, reads DTGVSQNPRHKITKRGQNVTFRCDPISEHNRLYWYRQTLGQGPEFLTYFQNEAQLEKSRLLSDRFSAERPKGSFSTLEIQRTEQGDSAMYLCASSSVPYSEQFFGPGTRLTVL.

In its sample, this clonotype was seen a few times. This rearrangement joins TRBV5-1 to TRBJ2-2, with D perhaps being TRBD1 or TRBD2 (5 bases each). Germline V gives CDR1 SGHRS, CDR2 YFSETQ. The CDR3 sequence is 15 residues long. V was cut by 2 bases and J by 0 bases, with 8 bases left in between. The CDR3 bases are TGCGCCAGCAGCTTAGAGGGACCGAACACCGGGGAGCTGTTTTTT. Its protein product is CASSLEGPNTGELFF.

This clonotype came up a few times. This sequence joins TRBV6-1 and TRBJ1-6; D remains ambiguous. Trimming removed 6 bases at V and 7 bases at J, with 16 bases between. In germline, CDR1 is MNHNS, CDR2 SASEGT. The CDR3 length is 15 residues. The CDR3 region has the DNA TGTGCCAGCAGCCCCGGGGAAGGGTCGAATTCACCCCTCCACTTT. This gives the protein CASSPGEGSNSPLHF.

CDR3 DNA: TGCGCCAGCAGCCAAGAGGGAGCGTACAATGAGCAGTTCTTC. Translating gives CASSQEGAYNEQFF. This chain connects TRBV4-1 to TRBJ2-1; TRBD2 might be the D (5 bases). The V end was cut by 0 bases, the J end by 4 bases, with 7 bases between. CDR1 is MGHRA, CDR2 YSYEKL, per germline. The CDR3 has 14 amino acids.

The chain carries TRBV4-3 and TRBJ2-3; the D gene is possibly TRBD2 (6 bases). V was cut by 5 bases and J by 2 bases, with 11 bases left in between. CDR1 is LGHNA, CDR2 YSLEER, per germline. CDR3 length: 14 residues. This CDR3 reads CASSTGGYTDTQYF. The CDR3 DNA is TGCGCCAGCAGCACCGGGGGTTACACAGATACGCAGTATTTT.

The CDR3 reads CATAQGWGNEQFF. DNA of the CDR3: TGTGCAACAGCCCAGGGTTGGGGGAATGAGCAGTTCTTC. The genes are TRBV28 and TRBJ2-1; either TRBD1 or TRBD2 may fit D (5 bases each). CDR1 and CDR2 from the germline V gene are MDHEN and SYDVKM. The CDR3 consists of 13 residues.

The chain carries TRBV28 and TRBJ2-1, with D uncertain. The CDR3 is 16 residues long. V was cut by 6 bases and J by 0 bases, with 15 bases left in between. CDR1 MDHEN and CDR2 SYDVKM come from the germline V gene. The CDR3 bases are TGTGCCAGCAGAACGCTTCTGGGAAGCTCCTACAATGAGCAGTTCTTC. Its protein product is CASRTLLGSSYNEQFF.

The CDR3 spells CASSLVGRGYEQYF. The CDR3 DNA is TGCGCCAGCAGCTTGGTCGGGAGAGGCTACGAGCAGTACTTC. The chain uses TRBV5-1 and TRBJ2-7, with D possibly TRBD2 on 6 matching bases. Germline assignment: CDR1 SGHRS and CDR2 YFSETQ. CDR3 length equals 14 residues. Trimming stripped 0 bases from V and 3 bases from J, with 10 bases between.

This rearrangement joins TRBV24-1 to TRBJ2-1; 11 bases agree with TRBD2. Germline CDR1 is KGHDR and CDR2 is SFDVKD. The CDR3 consists of 16 residues. V dropped 5 bases and J dropped 7; count of bases not matched to a gene: 9. In DNA, the CDR3 is TGTGCCACCAGTGCCAAATGGGCTAGCGGGAGGAATGAGCAGTTCTTC. It codes for CATSAKWASGRNEQFF.

The chain uses TRBV10-3 and TRBJ1-4, with D uncertain. CDR1 ENHRY and CDR2 SYGVKD come from the germline V gene. Trimming removed 4 bases at V and 5 bases at J, with 8 bases between. The CDR3 totals 13 residues. CDR3 residues: CAISVSSNEKLFF. CDR3 coding DNA: TGTGCCATCAGTGTCTCGTCGAATGAAAAACTGTTTTTT.

Concerning this clonotype itself: This CDR3 is missing its conserved last phenylalanine or tryptophan, likely due to a read error. The chain employs TRBV4-1 and TRBJ2-7, with D possibly being TRBD2 (5 bases). The CDR3 runs to 15 residues. Trimming stripped 1 base from V and 0 bases from J, with 10 bases between. Germline CDR1 MGHRA, CDR2 YSYEKL. CDR3: CASSQGGSGSYEQYY. The CDR3 nucleotides are TGCGCCAGCAGCCAAGGTGGCAGCGGCTCCTACGAGCAGTACTAC.

This chain connects TRBV28 to TRBJ1-4; a possible D gene is TRBD1 (5 bases). CDR1 is MDHEN and CDR2 is SYDVKM in the germline V gene. The V gene lost 5 bases and the J gene lost 13 bases, with 17 bases spanning the gap. The CDR3 covers 13 residues. Here the CDR3 reads CASSPTTELTLFF. The CDR3 DNA reads TGTGCCAGCAGTCCGACGACAGAGTTAACACTGTTTTTT.

This chain links TRBV27 with TRBJ2-7; D remains ambiguous. The germline CDR1 and CDR2 sequences are MNHEY and SMNVEV (reference sequence). V was shortened by 6 bases and J by 2 bases, with 14 bases between the two germline ends. The CDR3 runs to 14 residues. CDR3 nucleotides: TGTGCCAGCAGCCGTCTATACCCCACCTACGAGCAGTACTTC. Protein sequence: CASSRLYPTYEQYF.

The chain joins TRBV28 to TRBJ2-1; 10 bases map to TRBD2. CDR1 and CDR2 from the germline V gene are MDHEN and SYDVKM. Trimming cost V 6 bases and J 7 bases; bases outside gene matches: 12. This CDR3 spans 16 amino acids. The CDR3 sequence is CASSDRLAGAGNEQFF. The CDR3 DNA sequence: TGTGCCAGCAGCGACCGTCTAGCGGGAGCCGGTAATGAGCAGTTCTTC.